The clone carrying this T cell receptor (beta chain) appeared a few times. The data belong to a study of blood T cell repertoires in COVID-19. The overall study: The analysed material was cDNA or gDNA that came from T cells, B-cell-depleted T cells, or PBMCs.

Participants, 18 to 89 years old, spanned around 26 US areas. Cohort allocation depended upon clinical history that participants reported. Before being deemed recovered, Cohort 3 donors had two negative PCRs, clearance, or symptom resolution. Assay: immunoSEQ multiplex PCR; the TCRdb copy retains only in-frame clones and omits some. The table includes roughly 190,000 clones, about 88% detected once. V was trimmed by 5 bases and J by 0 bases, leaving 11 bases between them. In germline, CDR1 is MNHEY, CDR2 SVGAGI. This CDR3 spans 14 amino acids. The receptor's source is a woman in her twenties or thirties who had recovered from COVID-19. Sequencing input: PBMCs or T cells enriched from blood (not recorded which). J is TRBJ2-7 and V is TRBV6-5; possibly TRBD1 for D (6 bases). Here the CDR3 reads CASSKGQSSYEQYV. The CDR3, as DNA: TGTGCCAGCAGTAAGGGACAAAGCTCCTACGAGCAGTACGTC.